The entry below gives a single T cell receptor (beta chain) sequence along with its context. Its antigen is still unknown. TCR beta CDR3 regions were amplified from RNA. The HTBI primer set was used in a first-round RT-PCR of the TCR CDR3. Via MiXCR, TCRdb re-called the multiplex PCR reads, giving one row per CDR3 protein. Seen here are around 480,000 distinct CDR3 sequences, 14% observed once, and the top ten hold 15% to 20%. V lost 2 bases, J lost 0 bases, and 7 bases stayed unmatched. The germline gives CDR1 SEHNR, CDR2 FQNEAQ (reference sequence). CDR3 length: 17 amino acids. No progression to ophthalmopathy during 18 months of follow-up defined stable disease. The PBMCs studied were ones that came from 10 ml fresh peripheral blood. This sample is part of a study of T cells in Graves' hyperthyroidism and ophthalmopathy. Turning to the study itself: It was at initial diagnosis, before any treatment, that peripheral blood was collected. Whole-study findings and limits: From stable hyperthyroidism, ophthalmopathy was set apart by a 13 V-J model.

The TCR originated in a young woman with Graves' hyperthyroidism. The V and J genes are TRBV7-9 and TRBJ1-2; 9 bases fit TRBD1. Sequencing was performed on blood. The CDR3 protein is CASSLSGQGPTNYGYTF. Written as DNA, the CDR3 is TGTGCCAGCAGCTTATCGGGACAGGGTCCGACTAACTATGGCTACACCTTC.